These T cell receptor beta chains were read from a single sample in a study of Tregs in tolerant kidney transplant recipients. Repertoires were generated with immunoSEQ multiplex PCR, while TCRdb's copy carries only in-frame clones and drops some. The profile covers about 64,000 clones, with more than 95% appearing a single time and around 0.34% taken by the ten largest. Source: Tregs from blood, taken before the transplant. The origin of the receptors is a human donor who received a combined kidney and bone marrow transplant. CDR3s include the opening cysteine and the closing phenylalanine or tryptophan. The D gene is left open where the match is weak. Not all rows give a size; the values are once, few, many and, for expanded clones, a class.

NA	TRBV6-5	TRBD2	TRBJ2-1	TGTGCCAGCAGTTACCGAGCGGGGACCCGCAATGAGCAGTTCTTC	CASSYRAGTRNEQFF
NA	TRBV6-6	NA	TRBJ1-6	TGTGCCAGCGGATCAGGATTTAATTCACCCCTCCACTTT	CASGSGFNSPLHF
NA	TRBV19	NA	TRBJ2-2	TGTGCCAGTAGTATTCGGGGGACCGGGGAGCTGTTTTTT	CASSIRGTGELFF
NA	TRBV7-9	NA	TRBJ2-5	TGTGCCAGCAGCTTAGCCCCTAGCATTGAGACCCAGTACTTC	CASSLAPSIETQYF
once	TRBV9	NA	TRBJ1-5	TGTGCCAGCAGCGTAGGAACAGGAGGGAATCAGCCCCAGCATTTT	CASSVGTGGNQPQHF
NA	TRBV19	NA	TRBJ1-6	TGTGCCAGTAGTAAGAGGGAACTAGCTAATTCACCCCTCCACTTT	CASSKRELANSPLHF
once	TRBV6-5	NA	TRBJ1-2	TGTGCCAGCAGTTACGGACCCGGGGTCCTGGGCTATGGCTACACCTTC	CASSYGPGVLGYGYTF
NA	TRBV12-5	TRBD1	TRBJ1-1	TGTGCTAGTGGTTTGGTTAAACAGGGGGACCACACTGAAGCTTTCTTT	CASGLVKQGDHTEAFF
NA	TRBV30	NA	TRBJ2-7	TGTGCCTGGACTAAAGACTGGTCCTACGAGCAGTACTTC	CAWTKDWSYEQYF
NA	TRBV5-1	TRBD2	TRBJ2-2	TGCGCCAGCAGCTCCCGGCCCCTAGCGGGGGTATACACCGGGGAGCTGTTTTTT	CASSSRPLAGVYTGELFF
NA	TRBV5-6	NA	TRBJ1-1	TGTGCCAGCAGCCTTAACCGGGACACTGAAGCTTTCTTT	CASSLNRDTEAFF
NA	TRBV4-3	NA	TRBJ2-7	TGCGCCAGCAGCCAGACAGGTTTCTACGAGCAGTACTTC	CASSQTGFYEQYF
once	TRBV6-1	NA	TRBJ1-6	TGTGCCAGCATTATGGACAACCTCTATAATTCACCCCTCCACTTT	CASIMDNLYNSPLHF
NA	TRBV6-5	NA	TRBJ1-1	TGTGCCAGCAGTTATCTTACAGGGAACACTGAAGCTTTCTTT	CASSYLTGNTEAFF
NA	TRBV15	TRBD2	TRBJ2-1	TGTGCCACCAGCAGGGTGGGGGCTAGCGGGGCTAATGAGCAGTTCTTC	CATSRVGASGANEQFF
NA	TRBV7-2	TRBD2	TRBJ2-7	TGTGCCAGCAGCTTAGGAATATCAGCGGGGGGGTACTACGAGCAGTACTTC	CASSLGISAGGYYEQYF
NA	TRBV19	NA	TRBJ2-1	TGTGCCAGTAGGCAGGGCTGGTACAATGAGCAGTTCTTC	CASRQGWYNEQFF
NA	TRBV27	TRBD1	TRBJ1-5	TGTGCCAGCAGGACAGGGAAGCAGCCCCAGCATTTT	CASRTGKQPQHF
NA	TRBV7-2	NA	TRBJ1-2	TGTGCCAGCAGCTGGCCATTCAACTATGGCTACACCTTC	CASSWPFNYGYTF
NA	TRBV7-2	TRBD1	TRBJ1-2	TGTGCCAGCAGCTTAGGGGGGACAGGGGCCGACTATGGCTACACCTTC	CASSLGGTGADYGYTF
NA	TRBV2	NA	TRBJ2-1	TGTGCCAGCAGTGAAGCGCCACTCGACTTTGCTAGTCTTGAGCAGTTCTTC	CASSEAPLDFASLEQFF
NA	TRBV5-1	NA	TRBJ2-2	TGCGCCAGCAGCCAAAGGGGGACCGGGGAGCTGTTTTTT	CASSQRGTGELFF
once	TRBV2	NA	TRBJ2-7	TGTGCCAGCAGTGAACAGGGACTCAACGAGCAGTACTTC	CASSEQGLNEQYF
NA	TRBV6-5	NA	TRBJ1-3	TGTGCCAGCAGTTCGGGGGTCGCCATATATTTT	CASSSGVAIYF
NA	TRBV29-1	TRBD2	TRBJ2-5	TGCAGCGTTGGGGCGGGAGGGCGCGAGACCCAGTACTTC	CSVGAGGRETQYF
NA	TRBV4-3	NA	TRBJ2-1	TGCGCCAGCAGCCATGAACGCAGGAACAATGAGCAGTTCTTC	CASSHERRNNEQFF
NA	TRBV5-1	NA	TRBJ2-2	TGCGCCACCAAGCTAGGGATAGCGACCGCGAACACCGGGGAGCTGTTTTTT	CATKLGIATANTGELFF
NA	TRBV20-1	NA	TRBJ2-3	TGCAGTGCTAGAGACGGGACAAAGCAGTATTTT	CSARDGTKQYF
NA	TRBV7-3	NA	TRBJ2-5	TGTGCCAGCAGCCCAACGGGGGTCCGTTCGGAGACCCAGTACTTC	CASSPTGVRSETQYF
NA	TRBV18	NA	TRBJ2-3	TGTGCCAGCTCACCGATACTAAACCTGGGCACAGATACGCAGTATTTT	CASSPILNLGTDTQYF
NA	TRBV4-1	NA	TRBJ1-4	TGCGCCAGCAGCCAAGTCAGGGGAATAAGAACTAATGAAAAACTGTTTTTT	CASSQVRGIRTNEKLFF
NA	TRBV2	TRBD2	TRBJ2-7	TGTGCCAGCAGTGCCCAGCGGGGGGCCTACGAGCAGTACTTC	CASSAQRGAYEQYF
NA	TRBV28	NA	TRBJ2-2	TGTGCCAGCAGGGAGGGTACCGGGGAGCTGTTTTTT	CASREGTGELFF
NA	TRBV11-3	NA	TRBJ1-1	TGTGCCAGCAGCTTTGGCTTTAACACTGAAGCTTTCTTT	CASSFGFNTEAFF
NA	TRBV19	NA	TRBJ2-5	TGTGCCAGTAGTATAGTGGTGAGAGAGACCCAGTACTTC	CASSIVVRETQYF
NA	TRBV6-5	TRBD2	TRBJ2-3	TGTGCCAGCAGGGTAGCGGGGGGGCTGGCAGATACGCAGTATTTT	CASRVAGGLADTQYF
NA	TRBV19	TRBD1	TRBJ2-1	TGTGCCAGTACCTTGGGGACAGCAATTAACAATGAGCAGTTCTTC	CASTLGTAINNEQFF
NA	TRBV5-1	NA	TRBJ2-2	TGCGCCAGCAGCTCCCTCAGGGGATCCGACACCGGGGAGCTGTTTTTT	CASSSLRGSDTGELFF
NA	TRBV10-3	NA	TRBJ2-5	TGTGCCATCAGCGAGACGGCGGTGACCCAGTACTTC	CAISETAVTQYF
NA	TRBV7-3	TRBD1	TRBJ1-5	TGTGCCAGCAGCCCAAAGGGGACAGGGCTAAATCAGCCCCAGCATTTT	CASSPKGTGLNQPQHF
NA	TRBV19	TRBD1	TRBJ1-5	TGTGCCAGTAGTATAGTTGGGACAGGGGACCAGCCCCAGCATTTT	CASSIVGTGDQPQHF
NA	TRBV25-1	NA	TRBJ1-4	TGTGCCAGCAGTGAATGGCCCTACGGAGGTGGAAAACTGTTTTTT	CASSEWPYGGGKLFF
NA	TRBV18	TRBD1	TRBJ2-7	TGTGCCAGCTCACTAGGGACAGACTGGGGGGAGCAGTACTTC	CASSLGTDWGEQYF
NA	TRBV18	TRBD1	TRBJ1-2	TGTGCCAGCTCACCTATTTTCATGACAGGGGGCAACTATGGCTACACCTTC	CASSPIFMTGGNYGYTF
NA	TRBV5-1	TRBD1	TRBJ2-7	TGCGCCAGCAGTAGGGACAGGGGCTACGAGCAGTACTTC	CASSRDRGYEQYF
once	TRBV9	TRBD2	TRBJ2-5	TGTGCCAGCAGCGTAGGGGGTACTAGCGGGGGTGGAGAGACCCAGTACTTC	CASSVGGTSGGGETQYF
NA	TRBV15	TRBD2	TRBJ2-7	TGTGCCACCAGCAGAGATCTGGGAGGGGCTAAAAGAGAGCAGTACTTC	CATSRDLGGAKREQYF
NA	TRBV9	NA	TRBJ1-5	TGTGCCAGCAGCGTAGGGGACTTGGGGCAGCCCCAGCATTTT	CASSVGDLGQPQHF
NA	TRBV5-5	NA	TRBJ1-3	TGTGCCAGCAGCGCAGGACAGCACTCTGGAAACACCATATATTTT	CASSAGQHSGNTIYF